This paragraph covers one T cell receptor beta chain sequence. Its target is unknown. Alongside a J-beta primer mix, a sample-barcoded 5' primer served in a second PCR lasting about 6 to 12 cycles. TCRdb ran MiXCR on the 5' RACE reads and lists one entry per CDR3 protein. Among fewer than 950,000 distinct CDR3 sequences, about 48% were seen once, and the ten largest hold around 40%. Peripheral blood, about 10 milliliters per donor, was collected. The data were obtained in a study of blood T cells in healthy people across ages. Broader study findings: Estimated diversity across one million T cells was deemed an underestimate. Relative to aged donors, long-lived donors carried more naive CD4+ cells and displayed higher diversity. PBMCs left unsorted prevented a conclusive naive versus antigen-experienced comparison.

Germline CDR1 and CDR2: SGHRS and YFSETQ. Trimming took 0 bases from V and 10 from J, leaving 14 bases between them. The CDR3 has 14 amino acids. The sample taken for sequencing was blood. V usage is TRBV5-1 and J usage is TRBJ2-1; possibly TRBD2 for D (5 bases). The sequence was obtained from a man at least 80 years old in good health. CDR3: CASSLGLALAEQFF. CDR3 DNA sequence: TGCGCCAGCAGCTTGGGTCTAGCATTGGCGGAGCAGTTCTTC. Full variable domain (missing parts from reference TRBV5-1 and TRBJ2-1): KAGVTQTPRYLIKTRGQQVTLSCSPISGHRSVSWYQQTPGQGLQFLFEYFSETQRNKGNFPGRFSGRQFSNSRSEMNVSTLELGDSALYLCASSLGLALAEQFFGPGTRLTVL.